Given below is one T cell receptor (beta chain) in context. The protocol was immunoSEQ multiplex PCR, while the TCRdb copy is restricted to in-frame clones and leaves out a portion. The top ten hold more than 0.55% of the sample, which has 400,000 or so clones, about 90% seen once. This sample was included in a study of blood T cell repertoires in COVID-19. On the study more broadly: Sites across the United States, Italy and Spain contributed samples from acute and convalescent COVID-19. Sample material is recorded as cDNA or gDNA derived from T cells, B-cell-depleted T cells, or PBMCs.

The CDR3 is made up of 15 amino acids. Trimming removed 4 bases at V and 7 bases at J, with 17 bases between. The germline V gene encodes CDR1 SGHAT and CDR2 FQNNGV. Sequencing input: PBMCs or T cells enriched from blood (not recorded which). The genes are TRBV11-2 and TRBJ2-1; TRBD2 might be the D (6 bases). This sequence was found in a man younger than 30 who had recovered from COVID-19. DNA for the CDR3: TGTGCCAGCAGCTCAATAGCGGACGGGGGTAATGAGCAGTTCTTC. It specifies CASSSIADGGNEQFF.